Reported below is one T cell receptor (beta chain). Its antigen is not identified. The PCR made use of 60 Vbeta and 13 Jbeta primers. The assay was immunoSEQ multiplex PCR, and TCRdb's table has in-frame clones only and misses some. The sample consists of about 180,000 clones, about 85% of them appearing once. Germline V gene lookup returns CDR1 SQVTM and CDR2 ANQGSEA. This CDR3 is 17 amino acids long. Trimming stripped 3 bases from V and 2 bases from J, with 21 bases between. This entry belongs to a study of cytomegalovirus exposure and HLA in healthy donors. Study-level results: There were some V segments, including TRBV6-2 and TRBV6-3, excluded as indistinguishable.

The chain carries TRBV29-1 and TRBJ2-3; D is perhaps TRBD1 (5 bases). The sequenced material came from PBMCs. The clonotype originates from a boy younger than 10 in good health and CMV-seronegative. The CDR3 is CSVEYNPGAGITDTQYF. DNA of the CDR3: TGCAGCGTTGAGTATAATCCTGGTGCAGGGATCACAGATACGCAGTATTTT.